This entry lists 4 T cell receptor beta chains sequenced from one sample in a study of long-term antiretroviral therapy in people with HIV. Survey-level immunoSEQ v3.0 assays were run. Generated by immunoSEQ multiplex PCR, the TCRdb table keeps only in-frame clones and is missing some. The table lists 30,000 to 40,000 clones, 78% of them singletons, with under 8.5% in the top ten. The material was unsorted PBMCs, obtained 3.1 years after starting antiretroviral therapy. Source of these receptors: a woman aged 45 to 65 with HIV.

This chain links TRBV5-1 with TRBJ2-4; TRBD1 matches at 10 bases. Germline CDR1 and CDR2: SGHRS and YFSETQ. The CDR3 is 15 amino acids. Trimming cost V 4 bases and J 3 bases; bases outside gene matches: 4. The CDR3 DNA is TGCGCCAGCAGCCCCGGGACAGGGGACAAAAACATTCAGTACTTC. Its protein is CASSPGTGDKNIQYF.

Only a few counts were recorded for this clone. This chain connects TRBV10-3 to TRBJ1-1, with D unresolved. The germline V gene encodes CDR1 ENHRY and CDR2 SYGVKD. This CDR3 is built from 14 residues. V lost 2 bases and J lost 3, with 10 bases in between. CDR3 sequence (DNA): TGTGCCATCAGTGAGCAAGGGCTCTACACTGAAGCTTTCTTT. This encodes CAISEQGLYTEAFF.

The chain joins TRBV4-1 to TRBJ1-2, with 10 bases matching TRBD1. V lost 4 bases to trimming and J lost 0 bases; unmatched junction nucleotides: 14. This CDR3 region has 19 residues. The germline CDR1 and CDR2 sequences are MGHRA and YSYEKL. CDR3 in amino acids: CASSLQYRTGGHSNYGYTF. Here the CDR3 DNA reads TGCGCCAGCAGCCTGCAATACCGGACAGGGGGACACTCTAACTATGGCTACACCTTC.

The chain joins TRBV18 to TRBJ2-5, with 9 bases identical to TRBD2. Per the germline V gene, CDR1 is KGHSH and CDR2 is LQKENI. CDR3 size: 17 residues. V trimming: 0 bases; J trimming: 4 bases; junction bases outside the gene matches: 9. CDR3 amino acids: CASSPPRAGGPPETQYF. The CDR3 coding sequence is TGTGCCAGCTCACCACCGAGAGCGGGGGGCCCTCCAGAGACCCAGTACTTC.